The T cell receptor (beta chain) described here comes from a study of blood T cells in healthy people across ages. Through a sample-barcoded 5' primer and a J-beta primer mix, a second PCR was run for roughly 7 to 11 cycles. In TCRdb, the 5' RACE reads were re-called with MiXCR into one record per CDR3 protein. The top ten hold roughly 22% of the sample, which has roughly 800,000 distinct CDR3 sequences, 55% to 75% seen once. CDR1 is SNHLY, CDR2 FYNNEI, per germline. Trimming shortened V by 7 bases and J by 1 base, and 14 bases separated the two germline ends. This CDR3 is built from 15 residues. The chain combines TRBV2 with TRBJ1-3; D is undetermined. The sequencing input was blood. This receptor was obtained from a man younger than 45 in good health. CDR3 nucleotide sequence: TGTGCCAGCACCTCGACGGGCGTATCTGGAAACACCATATATTTT. It is translated as CASTSTGVSGNTIYF.